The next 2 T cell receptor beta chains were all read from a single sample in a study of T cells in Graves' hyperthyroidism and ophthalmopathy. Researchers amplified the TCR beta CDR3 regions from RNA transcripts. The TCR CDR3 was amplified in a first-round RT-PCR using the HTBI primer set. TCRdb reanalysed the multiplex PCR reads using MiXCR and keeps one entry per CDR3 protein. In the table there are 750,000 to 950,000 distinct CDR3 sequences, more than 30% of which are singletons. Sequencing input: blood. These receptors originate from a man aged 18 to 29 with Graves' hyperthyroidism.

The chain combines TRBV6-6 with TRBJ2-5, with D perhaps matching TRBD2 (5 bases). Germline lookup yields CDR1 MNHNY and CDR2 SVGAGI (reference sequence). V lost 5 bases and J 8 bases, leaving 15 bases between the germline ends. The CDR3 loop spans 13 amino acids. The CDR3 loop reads CASSQEKRVTQYF. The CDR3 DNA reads TGTGCCAGCAGTCAAGAAAAGAGGGTCACCCAGTACTTC.

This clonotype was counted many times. The CDR3 DNA reads TGTGCCAGCGGGCACCGCGGCGGCTACGAGCAGTACTTC. Translated: CASGHRGGYEQYF. The chain recombines TRBV7-8 with TRBJ2-7, with no clear D. The CDR3 loop spans 13 amino acids. V lost 8 bases, J lost 3 bases, and 14 bases lay in between. From germline, CDR1 is SGHVS and CDR2 FQNEAQ.